The subject of this entry is one TCR beta chain. This entry is derived from a study of blood T cell repertoires in COVID-19. Study-wide background: Spain, Italy and the United States supplied samples that represented acute and convalescent COVID-19. The cDNA or gDNA used as material had been derived from T cells, B-cell-depleted T cells, or PBMCs.

Seattle's cohort entered during active infection and was followed longitudinally. Data came from immunoSEQ multiplex PCR; TCRdb stores just in-frame clones and leaves some out. The sample shows over 55,000 clones, around 90% of them seen only once. This receptor was obtained from a woman aged 80 or over with COVID-19, enrolled during active disease. Material for sequencing was peripheral blood.

This chain's CDR3 is CASSQGQGAEEKLFF. CDR3 nucleotide sequence: TGTGCCAGCAGCCAAGGACAGGGGGCGGAAGAAAAACTGTTTTTT. The gene calls are TRBV4-2 and TRBJ1-4; TRBD1 agrees at 10 bases. The J segment lost 8 bases and the V segment lost 1 base, leaving 4 bases of the junction unmatched. Germline CDR1 LGHNA, CDR2 YNFKEQ. The CDR3 has 15 residues.